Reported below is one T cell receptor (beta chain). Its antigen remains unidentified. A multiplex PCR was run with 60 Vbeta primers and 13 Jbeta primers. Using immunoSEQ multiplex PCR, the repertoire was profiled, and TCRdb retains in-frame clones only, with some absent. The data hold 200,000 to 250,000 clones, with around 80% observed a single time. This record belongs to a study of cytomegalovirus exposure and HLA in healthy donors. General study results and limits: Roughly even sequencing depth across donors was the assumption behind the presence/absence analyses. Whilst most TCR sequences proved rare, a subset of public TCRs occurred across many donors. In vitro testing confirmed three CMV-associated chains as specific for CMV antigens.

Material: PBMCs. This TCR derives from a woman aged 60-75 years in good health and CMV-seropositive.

The CDR3 bases are TGTGCCAGCAGTCCTATCACAGGGTGGACTGAAGCTTTCTTT. Protein: CASSPITGWTEAFF. The chain links TRBV6-1 to TRBJ1-1; the D gene is possibly TRBD1 (6 bases). Trimming removed 5 bases at V and 5 bases at J, with 15 bases between. CDR1 and CDR2 from the germline V gene are MNHNS and SASEGT. The CDR3 has 14 residues.